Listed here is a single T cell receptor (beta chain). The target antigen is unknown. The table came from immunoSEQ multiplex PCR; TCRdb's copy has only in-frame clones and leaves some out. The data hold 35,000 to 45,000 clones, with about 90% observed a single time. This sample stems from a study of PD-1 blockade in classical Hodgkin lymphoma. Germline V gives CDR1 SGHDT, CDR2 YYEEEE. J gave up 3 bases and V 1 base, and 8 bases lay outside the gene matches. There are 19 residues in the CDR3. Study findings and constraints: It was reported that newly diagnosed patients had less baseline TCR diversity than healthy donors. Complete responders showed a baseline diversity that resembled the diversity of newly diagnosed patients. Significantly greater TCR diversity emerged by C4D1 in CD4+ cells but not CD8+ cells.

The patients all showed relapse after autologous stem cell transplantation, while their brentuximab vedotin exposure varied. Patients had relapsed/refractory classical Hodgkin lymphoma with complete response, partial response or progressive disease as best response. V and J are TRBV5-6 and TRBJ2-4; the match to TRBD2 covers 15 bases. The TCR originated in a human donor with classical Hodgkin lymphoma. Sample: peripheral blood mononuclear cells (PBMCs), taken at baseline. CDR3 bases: TGTGCCAGCAGCTTGTACGGACTAGCGGGAGGGCCCTTCAAAAACATTCAGTACTTC. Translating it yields CASSLYGLAGGPFKNIQYF.